This TCR beta chain appears in the sequencing data of a study of cytotoxic CD8 clonotypes in ibrutinib-treated CLL. The V gene's germline CDR1 is LNHDA and CDR2 SQIVND (reference sequence). This CDR3 has 16 residues. The junction had 5 bases not matched to a gene; V was cut back by 3 bases and J by 2 bases. Using immunoSEQ multiplex PCR, the repertoire was profiled, and TCRdb retains in-frame clones only, with some absent. The data show about 300,000 clones, more than 70% seen once. The TCR originated in a human donor with chronic lymphocytic leukemia. This specimen consisted of PBMCs, obtained at disease progression, from a patient treated with ibrutinib. This chain links TRBV19 with TRBJ2-3, with 10 bases aligning to TRBD1. CDR3 in DNA: TGTGCCAGTAGTATGCGGACAGGGGGTAACACAGATACGCAGTATTTT. It encodes CASSMRTGGNTDTQYF. Together with reference TRBV19 and TRBJ2-3, the CDR3 gives the full variable domain: DGGITQSPKYLFRKEGQNVTLSCEQNLNHDAMYWYRQDPGQGLRLIYYSQIVNDFQKGDIAEGYSVSREKKESFPLTVTSAQKNPTAFYLCASSMRTGGNTDTQYFGPGTRLTVL.